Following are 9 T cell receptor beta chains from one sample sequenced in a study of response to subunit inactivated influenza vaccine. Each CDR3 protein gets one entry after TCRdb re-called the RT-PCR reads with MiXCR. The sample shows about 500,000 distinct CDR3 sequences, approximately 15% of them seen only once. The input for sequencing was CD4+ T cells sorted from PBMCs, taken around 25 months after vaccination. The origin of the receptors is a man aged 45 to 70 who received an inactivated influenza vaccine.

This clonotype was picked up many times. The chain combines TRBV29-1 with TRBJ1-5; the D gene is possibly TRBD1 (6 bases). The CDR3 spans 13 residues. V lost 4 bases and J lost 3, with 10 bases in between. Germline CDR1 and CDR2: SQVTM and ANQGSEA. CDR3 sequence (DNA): TGCAGCGTTGCCAAGGGGGTCAATCAGCCCCAGCATTTT. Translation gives CSVAKGVNQPQHF.

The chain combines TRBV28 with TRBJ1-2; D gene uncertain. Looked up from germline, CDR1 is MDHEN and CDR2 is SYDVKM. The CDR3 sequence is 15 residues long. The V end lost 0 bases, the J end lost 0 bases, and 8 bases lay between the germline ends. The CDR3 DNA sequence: TGTGCCAGCAGTTTATGGACGGCTACTAACTATGGCTACACCTTC. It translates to CASSLWTATNYGYTF.

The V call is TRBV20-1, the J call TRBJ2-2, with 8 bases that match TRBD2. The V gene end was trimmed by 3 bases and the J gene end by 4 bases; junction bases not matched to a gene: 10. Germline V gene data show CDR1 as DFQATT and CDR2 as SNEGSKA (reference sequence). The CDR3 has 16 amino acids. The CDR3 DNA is TGCAGTGCTAGGAGAGCCGGGGGGGTCGTCACCGGGGAGCTGTTTTTT. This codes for CSARRAGGVVTGELFF.

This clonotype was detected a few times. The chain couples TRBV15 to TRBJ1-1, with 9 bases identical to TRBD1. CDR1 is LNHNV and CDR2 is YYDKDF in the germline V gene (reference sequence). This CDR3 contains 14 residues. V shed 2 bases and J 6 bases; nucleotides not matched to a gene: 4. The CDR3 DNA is TGTGCCACCAGCAGACGAAGACAGGGGGCTGAAGCTTTCTTT. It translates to CATSRRRQGAEAFF.

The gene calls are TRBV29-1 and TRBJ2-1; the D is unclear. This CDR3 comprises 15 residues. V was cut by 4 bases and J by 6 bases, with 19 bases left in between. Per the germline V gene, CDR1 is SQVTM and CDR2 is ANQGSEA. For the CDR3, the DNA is TGCAGCGTTGCCCAGCACAGCGCGGTGGGCAATGAGCAGTTCTTC. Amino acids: CSVAQHSAVGNEQFF.

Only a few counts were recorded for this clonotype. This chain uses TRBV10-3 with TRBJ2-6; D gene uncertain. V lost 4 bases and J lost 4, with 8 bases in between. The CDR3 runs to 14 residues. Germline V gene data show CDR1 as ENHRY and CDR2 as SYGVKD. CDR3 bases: TGTGCCATCAGTGGGGCAAACGGGGCCAACGTCCTGACTTTC. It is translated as CAISGANGANVLTF.

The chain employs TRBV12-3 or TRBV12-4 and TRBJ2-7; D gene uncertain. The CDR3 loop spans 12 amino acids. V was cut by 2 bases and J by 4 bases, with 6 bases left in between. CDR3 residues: CASSLWVYEQYF. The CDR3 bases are TGTGCCAGCAGTTTATGGGTATACGAGCAGTACTTC.

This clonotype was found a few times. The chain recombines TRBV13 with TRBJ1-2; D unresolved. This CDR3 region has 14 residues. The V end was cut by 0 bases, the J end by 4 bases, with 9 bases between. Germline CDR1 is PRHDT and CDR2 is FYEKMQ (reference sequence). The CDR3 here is CASSLGVPTYGYTF. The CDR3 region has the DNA TGTGCCAGCAGCTTAGGTGTTCCGACCTATGGCTACACCTTC. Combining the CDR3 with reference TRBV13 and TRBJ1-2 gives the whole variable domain AAGVIQSPRHLIKEKRETATLKCYPIPRHDTVYWYQQGPGQDPQFLISFYEKMQSDKGSIPDRFSAQQFSDYHSELNMSSLELGDSALYFCASSLGVPTYGYTFGSGTRLTVV.

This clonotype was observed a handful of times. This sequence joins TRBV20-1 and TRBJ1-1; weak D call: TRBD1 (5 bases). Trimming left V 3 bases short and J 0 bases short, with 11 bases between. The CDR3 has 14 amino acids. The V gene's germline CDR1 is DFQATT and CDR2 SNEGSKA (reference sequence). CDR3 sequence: CSASLARVNTEAFF. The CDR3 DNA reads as TGCAGTGCTAGCTTGGCCAGGGTGAACACTGAAGCTTTCTTT.